The clone carrying this T cell receptor (beta chain) came up many times. Amplified material comprised TCR beta CDR3 regions derived from RNA transcripts. Following a first-round RT-PCR that used HTBI primers, a second-round multiplex PCR was carried out. TCRdb independently ran MiXCR on the multiplex PCR reads; one entry per CDR3 protein. Among about 150,000 distinct CDR3 sequences, around two fifths were seen once, and the ten largest hold about 6%. The data derive from a study of Graves' ophthalmopathy and Graves' hyperthyroidism. Germline-derived CDR1 and CDR2 are SGHTA and FQGNSA. The CDR3 loop spans 13 amino acids. V was pared by 2 bases and J by 4 bases, with 8 bases between.

Sequenced: peripheral blood. The receptor comes from a woman between 40 and 55 years old with Graves' ophthalmopathy. The chain couples TRBV7-2 to TRBJ2-5; possibly TRBD1 or TRBD2 for D (5 bases each). CDR3 loop: CASSLSGTETQYF. In DNA, the CDR3 is TGTGCCAGCAGCTTATCAGGGACAGAGACCCAGTACTTC.